The 17 T cell receptor beta chains reported below all come from one sample, sequenced in a study of cytomegalovirus exposure and HLA in healthy donors. Use of 60 Vbeta and 13 Jbeta primers characterized the PCR. Method: immunoSEQ multiplex PCR; TCRdb's copy keeps in-frame clones and lacks some. The sample has under 110,000 clones; around three quarters are singletons. The sequencing input was PBMCs. The receptor source for this set is a man aged 35 to 55 in good health and CMV-seronegative.

CDR3 DNA sequence: TGTGCCAGCAGTCCCTCAGCTAACTATGGCTACACCTTC. This sequence encodes CASSPSANYGYTF. The V and J genes are TRBV6-7 and TRBJ1-2; D call uncertain. TRBV6-7 is an ORF, with its function uncertain. V lost 5 bases and J 0 bases, leaving 7 bases between the germline ends. This CDR3 spans 13 amino acids.

The chain uses TRBV6-5 and TRBJ2-2, with D maybe TRBD2 (6 bases). V shed 0 bases and J shed 0 bases, with 8 bases lying between them. CDR1 is MNHEY and CDR2 is SVGAGI in the germline V gene. This CDR3 has 16 residues. The CDR3 bases are TGTGCCAGCAGTTACTCTAGCGGTGCGAACACCGGGGAGCTGTTTTTT. Its translation: CASSYSSGANTGELFF.

The V and J genes are TRBV18 and TRBJ1-4; 7 bases align to TRBD1. Germline trimming cut 4 bases from V and 8 bases from J; bases unmatched to any gene: 7. Germline assignment: CDR1 KGHSH and CDR2 LQKENI. This CDR3 has 14 residues. DNA of the CDR3: TGTGCCAGCTCACGAACAGGGGTGAAGGAAAAACTGTTTTTT. Translated, it gives CASSRTGVKEKLFF.

This clone was counted between two and nine times. The chain carries TRBV5-8 and TRBJ1-2; TRBD1 agrees at 7 bases. Germline CDR1 is SGHTS and CDR2 is YDEGEE. The CDR3 contains 14 residues. V shed 4 bases and J 6 bases; nucleotides not matched to a gene: 9. This CDR3 reads CASSMQTGWDGYTF. CDR3 in DNA: TGTGCCAGCAGCATGCAGACAGGGTGGGATGGCTACACCTTC.

This chain's CDR3 is CSVEAGASTDTQYF. As DNA, the CDR3 is TGCAGCGTTGAAGCAGGGGCTAGCACAGATACGCAGTATTTT. The rearrangement joins TRBV29-1 to TRBJ2-3, with TRBD1 as a possible D gene (6 bases). The germline V gene encodes CDR1 SQVTM and CDR2 ANQGSEA. V dropped 1 base and J dropped 0 bases, with 8 bases sitting between them. The CDR3 is 14 amino acids.

V gene TRBV15 combines with J gene TRBJ2-1, with no clear D. This CDR3 is 12 amino acids long. In germline, CDR1 is LNHNV, CDR2 YYDKDF (reference sequence). Trimming removed 2 bases from V and 8 bases from J, with 7 bases in between. CDR3 sequence (DNA): TGTGCCACCAGCAGACTGTATGATGAGCAGTTCTTC. Translating gives CATSRLYDEQFF.

The V gene is TRBV11-2, the J gene TRBJ2-7; D uncertain. The CDR3 is 14 residues long. CDR1 SGHAT and CDR2 FQNNGV come from the germline V gene. CDR3 DNA sequence: TGTGCCAGCAGTTTAGTCGGGTCTACCTACGAGCAGTACGTC. Translating it yields CASSLVGSTYEQYV.

There are a few counts of this clone. This chain joins TRBV25-1 and TRBJ2-3, with 9 bases lining up with TRBD2. The trim removed 2 bases at V and 4 bases at J, leaving 7 bases unmatched. Germline V gene data show CDR1 as MGHDK and CDR2 as SYGVNS. The length of the CDR3 is 16 residues. CDR3 protein: CASSEGGGGRADTQYF. The CDR3 bases are TGTGCCAGCAGTGAAGGCGGGGGGGGAAGAGCAGATACGCAGTATTTT.

The V call is TRBV28, the J call TRBJ1-1; the D is unclear. The ends were cut back, 4 bases at V and 6 bases at J, with 9 bases in the middle. The CDR3 has 12 residues. Germline-derived CDR1 and CDR2 are MDHEN and SYDVKM. CDR3 sequence: CASSSRRAEAFF. DNA for the CDR3: TGTGCCAGCAGTTCCCGCCGGGCTGAAGCTTTCTTT.

The CDR3 reads CASSEARGGGYTF. For the CDR3, the DNA is TGTGCCAGCAGTGAAGCGAGGGGGGGTGGCTACACCTTC. The chain links TRBV6-5 to TRBJ1-2; D perhaps matches TRBD1 (6 bases). V was cut by 5 bases and J by 7 bases, with 14 bases left in between. The CDR3 contains 13 residues. Looked up from germline, CDR1 is MNHEY and CDR2 is SVGAGI.

The rearrangement joins TRBV7-2 to TRBJ1-1, with no clear D. This CDR3 has 13 amino acids. Trimming left V 3 bases short and J 8 bases short, with 13 bases between. Germline assignment: CDR1 SGHTA and CDR2 FQGNSA. The CDR3 reads CASSFLGGQEAFF. CDR3 DNA sequence: TGTGCCAGCAGCTTCCTTGGCGGTCAGGAAGCTTTCTTT.

CDR3 region: CASSLGRLADYEQYV. CDR3 sequence (DNA): TGTGCCAGCAGCTTAGGTCGGCTAGCCGACTACGAGCAGTACGTC. The chain is built from TRBV7-2 and TRBJ2-7; tentatively, D is TRBD2 (5 bases). The germline CDR1 and CDR2 sequences are SGHTA and FQGNSA. The germline V and J ends were trimmed by 1 base and 3 bases, with 13 bases remaining between them. This CDR3 has 15 residues.

The CDR3 reads CASRLTGGRGSGNTIYF. For the CDR3, the DNA is TGTGCCAGCAGGTTGACAGGGGGCCGAGGCTCTGGAAACACCATATATTTT. The rearrangement uses TRBV27 and TRBJ1-3, with 10 bases identical to TRBD1. The CDR3 is 17 residues long. Germline V gene lookup returns CDR1 MNHEY and CDR2 SMNVEV (reference sequence). The V gene end was trimmed by 6 bases and the J gene end by 0 bases; junction bases not matched to a gene: 8.

This chain links TRBV7-9 with TRBJ1-1, with D perhaps matching TRBD1 (6 bases). Per germline, CDR1 SEHNR and CDR2 FQNEAQ (reference sequence). The CDR3 is made up of 14 amino acids. V lost 5 bases, J lost 4 bases, and 14 bases lay in between. The CDR3 region is CASSVQGGGTEAFF. Written as DNA, the CDR3 is TGTGCCAGCAGCGTACAGGGCGGAGGCACTGAAGCTTTCTTT. The whole variable domain, filled in from reference TRBV7-9 and TRBJ1-1, reads DTGVSQNPRHKITKRGQNVTFRCDPISEHNRLYWYRQTLGQGPEFLTYFQNEAQLEKSRLLSDRFSAERPKGSFSTLEIQRTEQGDSAMYLCASSVQGGGTEAFFGQGTRLTVV.

This chain uses TRBV11-2 with TRBJ1-3, with 8 bases lining up with TRBD1. Germline V gene sequence: CDR1 SGHAT, CDR2 FQNNGV. V shed 1 base, J shed 0 bases, and the junction held 5 bases outside the gene matches. This CDR3 has 17 residues. The CDR3 sequence is CASSLGQGTSSGNTIYF. CDR3 bases: TGTGCCAGCAGCTTAGGACAGGGGACGAGCTCTGGAAACACCATATATTTT. The variable domain in full, completed from reference TRBV11-2 and TRBJ1-3, reads EAGVAQSPRYKIIEKRQSVAFWCNPISGHATLYWYQQILGQGPKLLIQFQNNGVVDDSQLPKDRFSAERLKGVDSTLKIQPAKLEDSAVYLCASSLGQGTSSGNTIYFGEGSWLTVV.

This clone occurred a few times. The chain carries TRBV18 and TRBJ1-2; 9 bases fit TRBD1. The V and J ends lost 3 bases and 5 bases, in that order; junction bases with no gene match: 7. The CDR3 spans 15 residues. Germline V gene sequence: CDR1 KGHSH, CDR2 LQKENI. This chain's CDR3 is CASSPGQGLRYGYTF. As DNA, the CDR3 is TGTGCCAGCTCACCGGGACAGGGTCTTAGGTATGGCTACACCTTC.

The chain is built from TRBV15 and TRBJ1-3; no clear D. CDR3 length: 16 amino acids. The V end lost 8 bases, the J end lost 0 bases, and 17 bases lay between the germline ends. Germline values: CDR1 LNHNV, CDR2 YYDKDF (reference sequence). DNA for the CDR3: TGTGCCACCGGGAAGGGAGACACAAGCTCTGGAAACACCATATATTTT. Translation gives CATGKGDTSSGNTIYF. Full variable domain (missing parts from reference TRBV15 and TRBJ1-3): DAMVIQNPRYQVTQFGKPVTLSCSQTLNHNVMYWYQQKSSQAPKLLFHYYDKDFNNEADTPDNFQSRRPNTSFCFLDIRSPGLGDTAMYLCATGKGDTSSGNTIYFGEGSWLTVV.